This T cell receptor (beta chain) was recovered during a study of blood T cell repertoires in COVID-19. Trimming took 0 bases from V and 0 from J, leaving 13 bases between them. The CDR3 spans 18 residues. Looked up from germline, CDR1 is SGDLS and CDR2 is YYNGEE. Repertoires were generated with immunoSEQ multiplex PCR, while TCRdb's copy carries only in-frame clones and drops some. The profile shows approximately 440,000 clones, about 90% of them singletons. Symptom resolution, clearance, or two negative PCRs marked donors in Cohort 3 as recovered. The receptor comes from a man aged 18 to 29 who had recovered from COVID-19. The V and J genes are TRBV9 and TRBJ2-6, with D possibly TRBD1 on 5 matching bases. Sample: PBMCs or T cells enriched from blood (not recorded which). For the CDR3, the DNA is TGTGCCAGCAGCGTAGAGCCGACAGCCAGCTCTGGGGCCAACGTCCTGACTTTC. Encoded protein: CASSVEPTASSGANVLTF.